The rows below give T cell receptor beta chains drawn from one sample of a study of human T cells and chemical hapten exposure. TCRdb analysed the RACE reads with MiXCR anew, one entry per CDR3 protein. The sample includes 370,000 or so distinct CDR3 sequences, approximately 5.1% of them seen just once. The sample was whole blood, taken in connection with sensitization to the hapten diphenylcyclopropenone (DPC). The origin of the receptors is a woman aged 50 to 60 with alopecia areata. Some clones in this sample may be carry-over from other donors' samples. The CDR3 runs from the conserved cysteine through the conserved F or W. D genes are given only for firm matches. Clone size, where shown, is once, few, many, or a class for clones that have expanded.

clone_size: -
j_call: TRBJ1-2
v_call: TRBV20-1
d_call: TRBD1
cdr3_aa: CSARPQGDRGGGYTF
cdr3_nt: TGCAGTGCTAGGCCCCAGGGGGACAGGGGCGGCGGCTACACCTTC

clone_size: many
j_call: TRBJ1-3
v_call: TRBV18
d_call: -
cdr3_aa: CASSRGAGNTIYF
cdr3_nt: TGTGCCAGCTCACGCGGGGCTGGAAACACCATATATTTT

clone_size: many
j_call: TRBJ2-4
v_call: TRBV6-5
d_call: TRBD2
cdr3_aa: CASSPQAGDRNIQYF
cdr3_nt: TGTGCCAGCAGTCCCCAAGCGGGAGATAGAAACATTCAGTACTTC

clone_size: once
j_call: TRBJ2-3
v_call: TRBV5-6
d_call: TRBD2
cdr3_aa: CASSTLTSGCTDTQYF
cdr3_nt: TGTGCCAGCAGCACCCTGACTAGCGGGTGCACAGATACGCAGTATTTT

clone_size: many
j_call: TRBJ1-4
v_call: TRBV7-6
d_call: -
cdr3_aa: CASSLDPGDNEKLFF
cdr3_nt: TGTGCCAGCAGCTTAGATCCGGGGGATAACGAAAAACTGTTTTTT

clone_size: -
j_call: TRBJ2-3
v_call: TRBV12-3/TRBV12-4
d_call: -
cdr3_aa: CASSFGAGAADTQYF
cdr3_nt: TGTGCCAGCAGTTTTGGGGCAGGAGCGGCGGATACGCAGTATTTT

clone_size: few
j_call: TRBJ2-7
v_call: TRBV6-5
d_call: -
cdr3_aa: CASSYSDPYEQYF
cdr3_nt: TGTGCCAGCAGTTACTCCGACCCCTACGAGCAGTACTTC

clone_size: few
j_call: TRBJ1-5
v_call: TRBV3-1
d_call: -
cdr3_aa: CASSQDSGGGNQPQHF
cdr3_nt: TGTGCCAGCAGCCAAGATTCCGGGGGGGGCAATCAGCCCCAGCATTTT

clone_size: -
j_call: TRBJ2-3
v_call: TRBV29-1
d_call: TRBD1
cdr3_aa: CSVKRQGPGDTQYF
cdr3_nt: TGCAGCGTGAAAAGACAGGGGCCCGGAGATACGCAGTATTTT

clone_size: few
j_call: TRBJ2-5
v_call: TRBV7-2
d_call: TRBD2
cdr3_aa: CASSPRGGYQETQYF
cdr3_nt: TGTGCCAGCAGCCCCCGCGGGGGATACCAAGAGACCCAGTACTTC

clone_size: many
j_call: TRBJ2-3
v_call: TRBV20-1
d_call: -
cdr3_aa: CSARDSGRRVDTQYF
cdr3_nt: TGCAGTGCTAGAGATTCCGGGCGCAGGGTAGATACGCAGTATTTT

clone_size: many
j_call: TRBJ2-1
v_call: TRBV7-2
d_call: -
cdr3_aa: CASSLALHNEQFF
cdr3_nt: TGTGCCAGCAGCTTAGCGCTCCACAATGAGCAGTTCTTC

clone_size: many
j_call: TRBJ1-3
v_call: TRBV30
d_call: -
cdr3_aa: CAGGGFGNTIYF
cdr3_nt: TGTGCCGGGGGAGGGTTCGGAAACACCATATATTTT

clone_size: many
j_call: TRBJ2-1
v_call: TRBV14
d_call: TRBD2
cdr3_aa: CASSQLTSEGEQFF
cdr3_nt: TGTGCCAGCAGCCAACTGACTAGCGAGGGAGAGCAGTTCTTC

clone_size: many
j_call: TRBJ2-1
v_call: TRBV7-9
d_call: -
cdr3_aa: CASSLSAVEQFF
cdr3_nt: TGTGCCAGCAGCTTATCGGCGGTTGAGCAGTTCTTC

clone_size: many
j_call: TRBJ1-1
v_call: TRBV11-3
d_call: -
cdr3_aa: CASSLSRGASTEAFF
cdr3_nt: TGTGCCAGCAGCTTGTCCCGAGGGGCAAGCACTGAAGCTTTCTTT

clone_size: many
j_call: TRBJ2-7
v_call: TRBV20-1
d_call: -
cdr3_aa: CSARDGGSYEQYF
cdr3_nt: TGCAGTGCTAGAGACGGGGGTTCCTACGAGCAGTACTTC

clone_size: many
j_call: TRBJ2-7
v_call: TRBV2
d_call: -
cdr3_aa: CASRKWGFYEQYF
cdr3_nt: TGTGCCAGCAGGAAATGGGGATTCTACGAGCAGTACTTC

clone_size: few
j_call: TRBJ1-1
v_call: TRBV29-1
d_call: -
cdr3_aa: CSVESAPPMDTEAFF
cdr3_nt: TGCAGCGTTGAAAGCGCACCACCCATGGACACTGAAGCTTTCTTT

clone_size: many
j_call: TRBJ2-3
v_call: TRBV29-1
d_call: -
cdr3_aa: CSVEDRQEALTDTQYF
cdr3_nt: TGCAGCGTTGAAGATAGGCAGGAGGCACTCACAGATACGCAGTATTTT

clone_size: many
j_call: TRBJ1-2
v_call: TRBV12-3/TRBV12-4
d_call: TRBD1
cdr3_aa: CASSPGTVIYGYTF
cdr3_nt: TGTGCCAGCAGTCCAGGGACAGTTATTTATGGCTACACCTTC

clone_size: few
j_call: TRBJ1-1
v_call: TRBV20-1
d_call: -
cdr3_aa: CSAPGPLNPEAFF
cdr3_nt: TGCAGTGCTCCCGGGCCTCTAAACCCTGAAGCTTTCTTT

clone_size: -
j_call: TRBJ1-1
v_call: TRBV5-6
d_call: TRBD1
cdr3_aa: CASSLQGAPKVLEAFF
cdr3_nt: TGTGCCAGCAGCTTACAGGGGGCCCCCAAGGTGTTGGAAGCTTTCTTT

clone_size: -
j_call: TRBJ1-6
v_call: TRBV14
d_call: TRBD1
cdr3_aa: CASSPDRTGGTTSPLHF
cdr3_nt: TGTGCCAGCAGCCCCGACCGGACAGGGGGGACTACTTCACCCCTCCACTTT

clone_size: many
j_call: TRBJ2-2
v_call: TRBV3-1
d_call: -
cdr3_aa: CASQPGFNTGELFF
cdr3_nt: TGTGCCAGCCAACCGGGGTTCAACACCGGGGAGCTGTTTTTT

clone_size: few
j_call: TRBJ1-1
v_call: TRBV6-5
d_call: -
cdr3_aa: CASSYSRRPANTEAFF
cdr3_nt: TGTGCCAGCAGTTACTCCAGGCGGCCGGCGAACACTGAAGCTTTCTTT

clone_size: many
j_call: TRBJ1-6
v_call: TRBV20-1
d_call: -
cdr3_aa: CSARGVKTGTENSPLHF
cdr3_nt: TGCAGTGCTAGAGGTGTCAAAACCGGGACGGAAAATTCACCCCTCCACTTT

clone_size: many
j_call: TRBJ1-4
v_call: TRBV11-2
d_call: -
cdr3_aa: CASSPYAAAPTNEKLFF
cdr3_nt: TGTGCCAGCAGCCCCTATGCGGCAGCCCCAACTAATGAAAAACTGTTTTTT

clone_size: few
j_call: TRBJ1-1
v_call: TRBV10-3
d_call: -
cdr3_aa: CAISESGGRSMNTEAFF
cdr3_nt: TGTGCCATCAGTGAGTCTGGCGGCAGAAGTATGAACACTGAAGCTTTCTTT

clone_size: -
j_call: TRBJ1-2
v_call: TRBV3-1
d_call: -
cdr3_aa: CASSQYARTDGYTF
cdr3_nt: TGTGCCAGCAGCCAATATGCCCGGACGGATGGCTACACCTTC

clone_size: -
j_call: TRBJ2-7
v_call: TRBV20-1
d_call: TRBD2
cdr3_aa: CSARVSGSYEQYF
cdr3_nt: TGCAGTGCTAGGGTCAGCGGGAGCTACGAGCAGTACTTC

clone_size: many
j_call: TRBJ1-1
v_call: TRBV27
d_call: -
cdr3_aa: CASSSLQGLLVEAFF
cdr3_nt: TGTGCCAGCAGTTCCTTACAGGGACTACTGGTTGAAGCTTTCTTT

clone_size: -
j_call: TRBJ2-7
v_call: TRBV28
d_call: -
cdr3_aa: CASSLQSREQYF
cdr3_nt: TGTGCCAGCAGTTTACAGTCTCGCGAGCAGTACTTC

clone_size: few
j_call: TRBJ2-7
v_call: TRBV11-2
d_call: -
cdr3_aa: CASSLVRGPRLLSYEQYF
cdr3_nt: TGTGCCAGCAGCTTAGTCCGGGGCCCGCGGCTTCTCTCCTACGAGCAGTACTTC

clone_size: -
j_call: TRBJ2-2
v_call: TRBV7-2
d_call: TRBD2
cdr3_aa: CASSSGLAGGTTGELFF
cdr3_nt: TGTGCCAGCAGCTCGGGACTAGCGGGAGGCACCACCGGGGAGCTGTTTTTT

clone_size: -
j_call: TRBJ2-7
v_call: TRBV3-1
d_call: TRBD2
cdr3_aa: CASSQAGSGIYYEQYF
cdr3_nt: TGTGCCAGCAGCCAAGCGGGTAGCGGGATATACTACGAGCAGTACTTC

clone_size: -
j_call: TRBJ2-3
v_call: TRBV28
d_call: TRBD2
cdr3_aa: CASLLRLAGGPDTQYF
cdr3_nt: TGTGCCAGCCTCCTGAGACTAGCGGGAGGGCCAGATACGCAGTATTTT

clone_size: many
j_call: TRBJ1-3
v_call: TRBV7-2
d_call: -
cdr3_aa: CASSLGTARLGNTIYF
cdr3_nt: TGTGCCAGCAGCTTAGGGACAGCTCGCCTTGGAAACACCATATATTTT

clone_size: -
j_call: TRBJ1-2
v_call: TRBV11-2
d_call: TRBD1
cdr3_aa: CASSLVPAPGQGASNYGYTF
cdr3_nt: TGTGCCAGCAGCTTAGTCCCCGCGCCGGGGCAGGGGGCATCTAACTATGGCTACACCTTC

clone_size: many
j_call: TRBJ2-3
v_call: TRBV13
d_call: -
cdr3_aa: CASSLGTRFTDTQYF
cdr3_nt: TGTGCCAGCAGCTTAGGTACGCGGTTCACAGATACGCAGTATTTT

clone_size: few
j_call: TRBJ2-7
v_call: TRBV6-5
d_call: TRBD1
cdr3_aa: CASSSGTGRGSYEQYF
cdr3_nt: TGTGCCAGCAGTTCCGGGACAGGGAGAGGTAGCTACGAGCAGTACTTC

clone_size: many
j_call: TRBJ2-7
v_call: TRBV12-3/TRBV12-4
d_call: TRBD2
cdr3_aa: CASSLGQAGLYF
cdr3_nt: TGTGCCAGCAGTTTGGGTCAAGCGGGATTATACTTC

clone_size: -
j_call: TRBJ2-3
v_call: TRBV11-2
d_call: -
cdr3_aa: CASSLDLGGPSDTQYF
cdr3_nt: TGTGCCAGCAGCTTAGATCTAGGGGGGCCTTCAGATACGCAGTATTTT

clone_size: few
j_call: TRBJ2-1
v_call: TRBV29-1
d_call: -
cdr3_aa: CLVDSYNEQFF
cdr3_nt: TGCCTCGTGGACAGCTACAATGAGCAGTTCTTC

clone_size: few
j_call: TRBJ2-1
v_call: TRBV12-3/TRBV12-4
d_call: TRBD2
cdr3_aa: CASSPPGLAGIHEVF
cdr3_nt: TGTGCCAGCAGTCCCCCGGGACTAGCGGGAATACATGAGGTCTTC

clone_size: few
j_call: TRBJ2-1
v_call: TRBV2
d_call: TRBD2
cdr3_aa: CASMYAERGEQFF
cdr3_nt: TGTGCCAGCATGTATGCGGAGCGGGGTGAGCAGTTCTTC

clone_size: many
j_call: TRBJ2-3
v_call: TRBV21-1
d_call: -
cdr3_aa: CASSHGRSSDTQYF
cdr3_nt: TGTGCCAGCAGTCATGGGCGTAGCTCAGATACGCAGTATTTT

clone_size: many
j_call: TRBJ2-3
v_call: TRBV10-2
d_call: TRBD2
cdr3_aa: CASSEVAGVSTDTQYF
cdr3_nt: TGCGCCAGCAGTGAGGTAGCGGGAGTAAGCACAGATACGCAGTATTTT